The 22 T cell receptor beta chains presented below share a single source sample, sequenced in a study of tumor and adjacent non-tumor tissue in lung cancer. This sample's RNA came from whole unsorted tissue. A modified ARM-PCR protocol with three rounds of nested PCR amplified TCRbeta. MiXCR, run by TCRdb on the multiplex PCR reads, gives a single entry per CDR3 protein. The data show 200,000 to 250,000 distinct CDR3 sequences, with 70% to 75% seen just once and less than 25% held by the top ten. Sequenced material: lung tumor tissue. The source is a man between 60 and 75 years old with non-small cell lung cancer.

Points on this clonotype: One base away lies a much larger clone, so this may be a sequencing read error. This chain connects TRBV4-1 to TRBJ2-1, with 7 positions matching TRBD2. The CDR3 is 17 residues long. After removal of 3 bases from V and 4 bases from J, the junction contained 12 bases not matched to a gene. The germline V gene has CDR1 MGHRA and CDR2 YSYEKL. The CDR3 nucleotides read TGCGCCAGCAGCCACCAACTAGTGGGAGGGTTATACAATGAGCAGTTCTTC. Encoded protein: CASSHQLVGGLYNEQFF.

The chain combines TRBV20-1 with TRBJ2-4; D remains ambiguous. The CDR3 runs 13 residues. Germline assignment: CDR1 DFQATT and CDR2 SNEGSKA (reference sequence). In nucleotides, the CDR3 is TGCAGAGCCGTGCCCAGCGTTAAAAACATTCAGTACTTC. Its protein product is CRAVPSVKNIQYF.

Of note for this clonotype: Without the conserved terminal phenylalanine or tryptophan, this CDR3 likely stems from a read error. The chain links TRBV5-4 to TRBJ1-1, with 7 bases identical to TRBD1. V lost 4 bases and J lost 0; bases outside the gene matches: 9. The germline CDR1 and CDR2 sequences are SGHNT and YYREEE (reference sequence). The CDR3 contains 16 residues. The CDR3 reads CASSPPGGQLNTEAFL. CDR3 nucleotides: TGTGCCAGCAGCCCCCCCGGGGGACAGTTGAACACTGAAGCTTTCTTA.

Only one count was recorded for this clonotype. One end of the junction varies from germline; a read error may be responsible. This rearrangement joins TRBV20-1 to TRBJ2-1; TRBD1 is a possible D gene (6 bases). CDR1 DFQATT and CDR2 SNEGSKA come from the germline V gene (reference sequence). CDR3 length equals 10 residues. The CDR3 loop reads CIARQAEQFF. The CDR3 nucleotides are TGCATTGCTAGACAGGCTGAGCAGTTCTTC.

This clonotype showed up many times. The CDR3 DNA follows: TGTGCCAGCAGCTCTGGGGATGAGCAGTTCTTC. As protein: CASSSGDEQFF. This chain connects TRBV11-2 to TRBJ2-1; D gene ambiguous. The CDR3 covers 11 residues. Germline CDR1 reads SGHAT; CDR2 reads FQNNGV. V was pared by 4 bases and J by 8 bases, with 6 bases between.

This clonotype was seen at least ten times. CDR3 amino acids: CASSQDVTGGYGYTF. CDR3 bases: TGCGCCAGCAGCCAGGATGTGACAGGGGGCTATGGCTACACCTTC. The chain uses TRBV4-1 and TRBJ1-2, with TRBD1 identical over 9 bases. Germline V lookup: CDR1 MGHRA, CDR2 YSYEKL. The J segment lost 4 bases and the V segment lost 3 bases, leaving 6 bases of the junction unmatched. The CDR3 has 15 residues.

In regard to this clonotype: Germline is not matched at one junction end, which may reflect a read error. The chain employs TRBV20-1 and TRBJ2-1; 9 nucleotides align to TRBD1. The CDR3 covers 14 residues. CDR1 is DFQATT and CDR2 is SNEGSKA in the germline V gene (reference sequence). CDR3 coding DNA: TGCAGTGCTAGGGCCGGGACAGGGTTAAGGGAGCAGATCTTC. Protein product: CSARAGTGLREQIF.

This rearrangement joins TRBV5-1 to TRBJ1-1; no firm D call. The CDR3 has 17 amino acids. Trimming removed 1 base at V and 1 base at J, with 17 bases between. Germline loops: CDR1 SGHRS, CDR2 YFSETQ. CDR3 loop: CASSLFPTIIQNTEAFF. DNA of the CDR3: TGCGCCAGCAGCTTGTTCCCGACGATAATACAGAACACTGAAGCTTTCTTT.

This clonotype came up a few times. This chain connects TRBV20-1 to TRBJ1-2; 10 bases are a match to TRBD1. The germline V gene encodes CDR1 DFQATT and CDR2 SNEGSKA (reference sequence). J gave up 14 bases and V 1 base, and 13 bases lay outside the gene matches. CDR3 length: 14 residues. The CDR3 sequence is CSARGPGQGGVETF. CDR3 coding DNA: TGCAGTGCTAGAGGGCCCGGACAGGGGGGAGTCGAAACCTTC.

In this sample, this clonotype turned up many times. The chain recombines TRBV20-1 with TRBJ2-5, with 8 bases matching TRBD1. The CDR3 runs 15 residues. Trimming removed 0 bases from V and 4 bases from J; junction bases left unmatched: 7. Per the germline V gene, CDR1 is DFQATT and CDR2 is SNEGSKA (reference sequence). The CDR3 nucleotides read TGCAGTGCTAGAGATTCCTGGACAGGGCTAGAGACCCAGTACTTC. Translating it yields CSARDSWTGLETQYF.

This clonotype was recorded a few times. It may be a read error: a sequence one base away is much more abundant. The chain recombines TRBV11-2 with TRBJ1-2; no definite D call. Germline CDR1 reads SGHAT; CDR2 reads FQNNGV. This CDR3 comprises 12 residues. DNA for the CDR3: TGTACCAGCAGCTTTCGAAACTATGGCTACACCTTC. Amino acid sequence: CTSSFRNYGYTF.

The gene calls are TRBV5-4 and TRBJ1-2, with unresolved D. Germline V gives CDR1 SGHNT, CDR2 YYREEE (reference sequence). This CDR3 spans 17 amino acids. Trimming took off 0 bases at V and 5 bases at J, with 20 bases between the two ends. The chain's CDR3 is CASSLVGSLGGEYGYTF. The CDR3 coding sequence is TGTGCCAGCAGCTTGGTTGGGAGTTTAGGCGGGGAATATGGCTACACCTTC.

To note about this clonotype: One base away lies a much larger clone, so this may be a sequencing read error. The chain carries TRBV4-3 and TRBJ2-4, with a tentative D call TRBD2 (5 bases). The CDR3 is made up of 13 amino acids. Germline V gene sequence: CDR1 LGHNA, CDR2 YSLEER. V was trimmed by 4 bases and J by 9 bases, leaving 13 bases between them. DNA for the CDR3: TGCGCCAGCAGCCTATTCCTGGGGAGCATTCAGTACTTC. Translation gives CASSLFLGSIQYF.

The CDR3 protein is CAITHRDRVEKLFF. DNA for the CDR3: TGTGCCATCACTCACCGGGACAGGGTTGAAAAACTGTTTTTT. The chain is built from TRBV28 and TRBJ1-4, with 9 bases fitting TRBD1. The germline V gene has CDR1 MDHEN and CDR2 SYDVKM. There are 14 residues in the CDR3. With V trimmed by 10 bases and J by 7 bases, 10 bases remained unmatched.

Concerning this clonotype itself: No conserved phenylalanine or tryptophan ends this CDR3, so it is likely a read error. The chain links TRBV4-1 to TRBJ1-4; 9 positions agree with TRBD1. The CDR3 spans 15 residues. V gave up 4 bases and J gave up 7 bases; unmatched junction bases: 7. Per germline, CDR1 MGHRA and CDR2 YSYEKL. The DNA for the CDR3 is TGCGCCAGCAGCCCAGCCGGGACAGGGAGTGAAAAACTGTTTTTG. As protein: CASSPAGTGSEKLFL.

In the case of this clonotype: A much larger clone is a single base away; this may be a read error. This chain links TRBV20-1 with TRBJ1-1; D gene uncertain. CDR1 DFQATT and CDR2 SNEGSKA come from the germline V gene (reference sequence). The CDR3 contains 11 residues. The CDR3 sequence: CSARGGPEVFF. The CDR3 nucleotides read TGCAGTGCTAGAGGTGGCCCTGAAGTTTTCTTT.

About this clonotype itself: The junction departs from germline at one end; a sequencing error may be responsible. The J gene is TRBJ1-2, the V gene TRBV20-1; D may be TRBD1 (5 bases). The CDR3 is made up of 13 amino acids. The germline V gene encodes CDR1 DFQATT and CDR2 SNEGSKA (reference sequence). The chain's CDR3 is CSALTQGYYDYTF. The CDR3 coding sequence is TGCAGTGCTCTCACCCAGGGATACTATGACTACACCTTC.

The rearrangement links TRBV20-1 to TRBJ1-5; weak D call: TRBD1 (6 bases). The CDR3 covers 13 residues. Germline V lookup: CDR1 DFQATT, CDR2 SNEGSKA (reference sequence). The CDR3 DNA is TGCAGAGCCGTCAGGGGACCGAATCAGCCCCAGCATTTT. Its protein is CRAVRGPNQPQHF.

This clonotype was observed once. Mismatch with germline at one junction end may stem from a read error. The V and J genes are TRBV6-5 and TRBJ2-1, with 12 nucleotides matching TRBD2. Germline CDR1 MNHEY, CDR2 SVGAGI. The CDR3 runs to 19 residues. The CDR3, as DNA: TGTGCCAGCAGTTACTCGCCTTCTAGCGGGAGGGCCCGATACAATGAGCATCTCTTC. It codes for CASSYSPSSGRARYNEHLF.

For this clonotype: A much more abundant neighbour one base away suggests this may be a read error. The CDR3 reads CASTVGLAGATDTQYF. The CDR3 DNA reads TGTGCCAGCACCGTCGGGCTAGCGGGAGCGACAGATACGCAGTATTTT. The rearrangement links TRBV6-2 or TRBV6-3 to TRBJ2-3, with 10 bases aligning to TRBD2. Trimming at V came to 7 bases and at J to 3 bases, leaving 10 bases not matched to a gene. CDR3 length equals 16 residues. Germline CDR1 reads MNHEY; CDR2 reads SVGEGT.

This rearrangement joins TRBV7-8 to TRBJ2-7; 7 nucleotides align to TRBD2. Germline trimming cut 7 bases from V and 9 bases from J; bases unmatched to any gene: 18. The CDR3 runs 15 residues. The germline V gene has CDR1 SGHVS and CDR2 FQNEAQ. The CDR3 DNA reads as TGTGCCAGCAACCCTCGGTTAACTAGTGGCGGGGGGCAGTACTTC. Its translation: CASNPRLTSGGGQYF.

This clonotype was seen repeatedly, ten times or more. This chain connects TRBV6-5 to TRBJ2-3; D gene ambiguous. CDR3 length: 14 amino acids. V was cut by 8 bases and J by 3 bases, with 15 bases left in between. Looked up from germline, CDR1 is MNHEY and CDR2 is SVGAGI. CDR3 loop: CASRATRQTDTQYF. CDR3 nucleotides: TGTGCCAGCCGAGCTACACGGCAGACAGATACGCAGTATTTT.